These 15 T cell receptor beta chains share one sample of origin, sequenced in a study of blood T cell repertoires in COVID-19. TCRdb keeps only in-frame clones here, not all; method: immunoSEQ multiplex PCR. This sample carries 100,000 to 150,000 clones, roughly 90% of them seen once, and the ten largest clones take about 8%. The sequenced sample consisted of peripheral blood. These receptors all stem from a human donor in a cohort sampled during active COVID-19.

The V gene is TRBV18, the J gene TRBJ1-4, with TRBD1 matching over 7 bases. J gave up 4 bases and V 2 bases, and 4 bases lay outside the gene matches. The V gene's germline CDR1 is KGHSH and CDR2 LQKENI. The CDR3 covers 15 residues. In nucleotides, the CDR3 is TGTGCCAGCTCACCAAACCGGGACAGTAATGAAAAACTGTTTTTT. This codes for CASSPNRDSNEKLFF.

As concerns this clone: The sample has other DNA sequences that encode this CDR3 too. V usage is TRBV6-5 and J usage is TRBJ2-2; possibly TRBD1 for D (5 bases). The germline V and J ends were trimmed by 2 bases and 1 base, with 5 bases remaining between them. The CDR3 sequence is 14 residues long. Germline CDR1 is MNHEY and CDR2 is SVGAGI. CDR3 coding DNA: TGTGCCAGCAGTTACAGGGGGAACACCGGGGAGCTGTTTTTT. Translation: CASSYRGNTGELFF.

The V gene is TRBV6-5, the J gene TRBJ1-1; 9 bases map to TRBD1. Looked up from germline, CDR1 is MNHEY and CDR2 is SVGAGI. Losses at the gene ends were 6 bases for V and 5 bases for J; bases not matched to a gene: 4. CDR3 size: 13 residues. The CDR3 sequence: CASRTGGRTEAFF. Here the CDR3 DNA reads TGTGCCAGCAGGACAGGGGGTAGAACTGAAGCTTTCTTT.

The gene calls are TRBV5-1 and TRBJ2-7; 7 bases line up with TRBD1. CDR1 SGHRS and CDR2 YFSETQ come from the germline V gene. The CDR3 consists of 15 residues. The ends lost 1 base at V and 3 bases at J; junction bases unmatched: 7. The CDR3 sequence is CASSLQGQMNYEQYF. CDR3 DNA sequence: TGCGCCAGCAGCTTGCAGGGACAGATGAACTACGAGCAGTACTTC.

CDR3 protein: CASSTRQGTANYGYTF. For the CDR3, the DNA is TGTGCCAGTAGTACCAGACAGGGTACAGCTAACTATGGCTACACCTTC. The chain combines TRBV19 with TRBJ1-2; 7 nucleotides line up with TRBD1. The length of the CDR3 is 16 residues. Trimming took 4 bases from V and 0 from J; bases not matched to a gene: 8. Germline V CDR1 and CDR2: LNHDA, SQIVND (reference sequence). Full variable domain (rest looked up from reference TRBV19 and TRBJ1-2): DGGITQSPKYLFRKEGQNVTLSCEQNLNHDAMYWYRQDPGQGLRLIYYSQIVNDFQKGDIAEGYSVSREKKESFPLTVTSAQKNPTAFYLCASSTRQGTANYGYTFGSGTRLTVV.

The rearrangement joins TRBV29-1 to TRBJ1-4, with D possibly TRBD1 on 5 matching bases. Looked up from germline, CDR1 is SQVTM and CDR2 is ANQGSEA. The CDR3 runs 12 residues. The V end was cut by 4 bases, the J end by 4 bases, with 7 bases between. The CDR3 bases are TGCAGCGTTGGGACAAATAATGAAAAACTGTTTTTT. It translates to CSVGTNNEKLFF.

The rearrangement links TRBV2 to TRBJ2-3, with D unclear. This CDR3 comprises 15 residues. The ends were cut back, 6 bases at V and 2 bases at J, with 15 bases in the middle. Germline V gives CDR1 SNHLY, CDR2 FYNNEI. CDR3 region: CASRKEVGFTDTQYF. DNA for the CDR3: TGTGCCAGCAGAAAAGAGGTTGGTTTCACAGATACGCAGTATTTT.

V is TRBV6-5 and J is TRBJ2-3; a possible D gene is TRBD1 (6 bases). Germline values: CDR1 MNHEY, CDR2 SVGAGI. CDR3 length: 13 amino acids. The V and J ends lost 10 bases and 2 bases respectively, with 13 bases between them. The DNA for the CDR3 is TGTGCCACCACAACAGGGTCCACAGATACGCAGTATTTT. Its translation is CATTTGSTDTQYF.

The chain is built from TRBV19 and TRBJ1-3; 8 bases map to TRBD1. V was pared by 7 bases and J by 0 bases, with 11 bases of the junction left unmatched. CDR1 LNHDA and CDR2 SQIVND come from the germline V gene (reference sequence). There are 17 residues in the CDR3. The CDR3 protein is CASTPRWDRISGNTIYF. In DNA form, the CDR3 reads TGTGCCAGTACCCCCCGGTGGGACAGGATCTCTGGAAACACCATATATTTT.

The CDR3 DNA follows: TGTGCCAGCCCTGCCCCGGGGATGGGCACTGAAGCTTTCTTT. It translates to CASPAPGMGTEAFF. The chain couples TRBV9 to TRBJ1-1, with D uncertain. V was shortened by 7 bases and J by 4 bases, with 17 bases between the two germline ends. This CDR3 region has 14 residues. Per the germline V gene, CDR1 is SGDLS and CDR2 is YYNGEE.

This clone was detected once. The chain links TRBV19 to TRBJ2-1, with TRBD2 as a possible D gene (5 bases). The CDR3 extends over 13 amino acids. Trimming left V 10 bases short and J 4 bases short, with 14 bases between. CDR1 is LNHDA, CDR2 SQIVND, per germline (reference sequence). CDR3 coding DNA: TGTGCCACCCGAGGTACTAGGTACAATGAGCAGTTCTTC. This codes for CATRGTRYNEQFF.

On this clone: An end of the junction differs from the germline gene, which may be a read error. The V call is TRBV5-6, the J call TRBJ1-3; no clear D gene. This CDR3 contains 14 residues. CDR1 is SGHDT and CDR2 is YYEEEE in the germline V gene. The CDR3 here is CASSFEEAGNTIYF. The CDR3 DNA sequence: TGTGCCAGCAGCTTTGAGGAGGCTGGGAACACCATATATTTT.

The V and J genes are TRBV5-8 and TRBJ1-4, with 7 bases that match TRBD1. Germline CDR1 is SGHTS and CDR2 is YDEGEE. Germline trimming cut 0 bases from V and 4 bases from J; bases unmatched to any gene: 3. This CDR3 has 15 amino acids. The CDR3 DNA reads as TGTGCCAGCAGCTTGGGGGGGACAGATAATGAAAAACTGTTTTTT. It specifies CASSLGGTDNEKLFF.

The chain uses TRBV11-2 and TRBJ2-3, with D uncertain. This CDR3 has 14 residues. Per germline, CDR1 SGHAT and CDR2 FQNNGV. The V end was cut by 5 bases, the J end by 9 bases, with 18 bases between. CDR3 nucleotides: TGTGCCAGCAGCGGAACGCTAGAGAGGATCACGCAGTATTTT. It is translated as CASSGTLERITQYF.

The gene calls are TRBV5-8 and TRBJ2-6, with a possible D match to TRBD1 (5 bases). The ends were cut back, 4 bases at V and 7 bases at J, with 24 bases in the middle. The CDR3 has 18 residues. Germline-derived CDR1 and CDR2 are SGHTS and YDEGEE. The DNA for the CDR3 is TGTGCCAGCAGCCCCAGGGTCCTCGTACCAATAGTTGCCAACGTCCTGACTTTC. Its protein product is CASSPRVLVPIVANVLTF.